The source of this T cell receptor beta chain is a study of T cells in Graves' hyperthyroidism and ophthalmopathy. Comments on this clonotype: Its antigen remains unknown.

This CDR3 region has 12 residues. Germline V gives CDR1 SEHNR, CDR2 FQNEAQ (reference sequence). V lost 5 bases and J 2 bases, leaving 6 bases between the germline ends. RNA transcripts gave rise to amplified TCR beta CDR3 regions. HTBI primers were used for first-round RT-PCR of the TCR CDR3. TCRdb itself ran the multiplex PCR reads through MiXCR, one entry per CDR3 protein. The sample lists under 300,000 distinct CDR3 sequences, 13% to 15% occurring once. Overall study results and limits: Blood also contained most expanded thyroid clonotypes above 0.001. Model output signaled ophthalmopathy a median around 5.9 months ahead of onset. From stable hyperthyroidism, ophthalmopathy was separated by a 13 V-J model.

Each 10 ml fresh peripheral blood draw supplied the PBMCs. The chain has TRBV7-9 and TRBJ2-5, with unresolved D. This TCR was recovered from a woman aged 40 to 49 with Graves' hyperthyroidism that later progressed to Graves' ophthalmopathy. The sequenced material came from blood. The CDR3 spells CASSHIQETQYF. The CDR3 coding sequence is TGTGCCAGCAGCCATATTCAAGAGACCCAGTACTTC.